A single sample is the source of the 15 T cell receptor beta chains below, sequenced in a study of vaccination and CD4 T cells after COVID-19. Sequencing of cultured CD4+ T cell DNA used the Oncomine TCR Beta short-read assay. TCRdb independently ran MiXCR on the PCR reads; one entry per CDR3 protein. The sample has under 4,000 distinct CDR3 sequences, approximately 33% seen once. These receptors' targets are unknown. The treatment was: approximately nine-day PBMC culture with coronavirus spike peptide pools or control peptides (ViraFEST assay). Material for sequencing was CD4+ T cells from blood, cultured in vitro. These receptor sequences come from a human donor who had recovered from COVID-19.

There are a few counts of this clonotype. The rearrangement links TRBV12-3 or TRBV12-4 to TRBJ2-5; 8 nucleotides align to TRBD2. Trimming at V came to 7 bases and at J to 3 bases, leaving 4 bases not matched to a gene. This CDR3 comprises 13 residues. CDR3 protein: CASTPGLEETQYF. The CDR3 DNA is TGTGCCAGCACTCCGGGACTAGAAGAGACCCAGTACTTC.

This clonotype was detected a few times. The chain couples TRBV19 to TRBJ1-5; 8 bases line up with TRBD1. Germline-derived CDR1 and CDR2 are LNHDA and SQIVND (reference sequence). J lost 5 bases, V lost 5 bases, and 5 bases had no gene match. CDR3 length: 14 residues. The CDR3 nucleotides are TGTGCCAGTAGTCAACAGGGGGGAGATCAGCCCCAGCATTTT. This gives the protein CASSQQGGDQPQHF.

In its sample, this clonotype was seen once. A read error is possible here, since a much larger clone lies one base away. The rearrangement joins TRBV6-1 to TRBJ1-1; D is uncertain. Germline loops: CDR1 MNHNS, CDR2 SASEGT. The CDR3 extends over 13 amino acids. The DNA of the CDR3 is TGTGCCAGCAGTGAATTAGGGATAACTGAAGCTCTCTTT. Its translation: CASSELGITEALF.

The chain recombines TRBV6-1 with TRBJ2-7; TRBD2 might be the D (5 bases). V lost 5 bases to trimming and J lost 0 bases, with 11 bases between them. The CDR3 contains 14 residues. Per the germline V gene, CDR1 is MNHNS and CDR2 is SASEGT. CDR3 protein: CASSPTRFSYEQYF. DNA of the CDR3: TGTGCCAGCAGTCCTACTAGGTTCTCCTACGAGCAGTACTTC.

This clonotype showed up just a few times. The DNA of the CDR3 is TGTGCCAGTTTACCGGGGCCAAATTCACCCCTCCACTTT. Translating it yields CASLPGPNSPLHF. The V gene is TRBV19, the J gene TRBJ1-6; D perhaps matches TRBD1 (5 bases). The V and J ends lost 8 bases and 7 bases respectively, with 12 bases between them. This CDR3 is built from 13 residues. Germline V lookup: CDR1 LNHDA, CDR2 SQIVND (reference sequence). The full variable domain, completed using reference TRBV19 and TRBJ1-6, is DGGITQSPKYLFRKEGQNVTLSCEQNLNHDAMYWYRQDPGQGLRLIYYSQIVNDFQKGDIAEGYSVSREKKESFPLTVTSAQKNPTAFYLCASLPGPNSPLHFGNGTRLTVT.

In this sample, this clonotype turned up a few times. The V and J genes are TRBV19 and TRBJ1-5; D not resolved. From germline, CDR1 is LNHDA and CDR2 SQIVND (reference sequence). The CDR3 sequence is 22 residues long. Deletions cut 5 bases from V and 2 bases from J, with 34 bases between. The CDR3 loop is CASSFRRRPLNSSRRGNQPQHF. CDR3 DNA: TGTGCCAGTAGTTTCCGGAGACGGCCCTTAAACTCCTCCCGTAGGGGCAATCAGCCCCAGCATTTT.

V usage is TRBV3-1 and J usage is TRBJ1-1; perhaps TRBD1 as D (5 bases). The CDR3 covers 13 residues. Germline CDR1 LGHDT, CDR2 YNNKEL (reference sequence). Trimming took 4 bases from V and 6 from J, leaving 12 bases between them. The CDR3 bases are TGTGCCAGCAGCCGCTATGCGGGGGCTGAAGCTTTCTTT. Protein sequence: CASSRYAGAEAFF.

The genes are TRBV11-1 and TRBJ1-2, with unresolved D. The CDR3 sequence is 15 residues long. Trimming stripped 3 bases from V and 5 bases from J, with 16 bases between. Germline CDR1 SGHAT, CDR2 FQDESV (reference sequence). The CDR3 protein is CASSFGPNRTYGYTF. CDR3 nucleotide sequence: TGTGCCAGCAGCTTCGGACCCAATAGGACTTATGGCTACACCTTC.

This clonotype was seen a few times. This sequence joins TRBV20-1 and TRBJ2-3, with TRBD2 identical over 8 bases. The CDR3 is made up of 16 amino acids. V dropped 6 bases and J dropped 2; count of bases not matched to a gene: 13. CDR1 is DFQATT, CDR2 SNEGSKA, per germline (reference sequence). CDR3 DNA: TGCAGTGCCTACAGCGGGGGCCTATCCCTCACAGATACGCAGTATTTT. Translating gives CSAYSGGLSLTDTQYF.

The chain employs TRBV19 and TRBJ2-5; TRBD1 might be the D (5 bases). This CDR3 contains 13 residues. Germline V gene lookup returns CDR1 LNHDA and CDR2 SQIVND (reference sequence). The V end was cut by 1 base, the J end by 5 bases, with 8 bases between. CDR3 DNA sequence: TGTGCCAGTAGTATAGCAGGGCTGGAGACCCAGTACTTC. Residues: CASSIAGLETQYF.

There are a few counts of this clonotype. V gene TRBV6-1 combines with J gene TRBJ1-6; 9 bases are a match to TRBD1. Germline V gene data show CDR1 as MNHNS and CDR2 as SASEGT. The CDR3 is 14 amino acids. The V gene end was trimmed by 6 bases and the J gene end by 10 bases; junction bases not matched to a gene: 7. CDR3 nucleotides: TGTGCCAGCAGCAGGGGGACAGGGCACTCACCCCTCCACTTT. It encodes CASSRGTGHSPLHF.

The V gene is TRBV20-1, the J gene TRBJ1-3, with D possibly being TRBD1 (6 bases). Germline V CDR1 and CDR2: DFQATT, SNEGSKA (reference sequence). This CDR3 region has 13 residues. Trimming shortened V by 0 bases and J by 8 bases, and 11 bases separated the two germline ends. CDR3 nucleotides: TGCAGTGCTAGAGATCAAGGGGGAGACACCATATATTTT. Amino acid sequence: CSARDQGGDTIYF.

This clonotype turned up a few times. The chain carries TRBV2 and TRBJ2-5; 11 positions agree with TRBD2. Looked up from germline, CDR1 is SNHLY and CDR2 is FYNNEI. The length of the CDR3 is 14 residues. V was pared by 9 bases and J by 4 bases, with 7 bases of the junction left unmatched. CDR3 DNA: TGTGCCAGGACTAGCGGGGACACCGGAGAGACCCAGTACTTC. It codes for CARTSGDTGETQYF.

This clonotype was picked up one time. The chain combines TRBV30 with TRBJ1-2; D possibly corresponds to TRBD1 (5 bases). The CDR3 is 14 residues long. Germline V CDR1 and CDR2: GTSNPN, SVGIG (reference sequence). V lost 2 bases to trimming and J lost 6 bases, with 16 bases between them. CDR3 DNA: TGTGCCTGGAGTCCAAGGGGCTTCCCGGATGGCTACACCTTC. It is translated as CAWSPRGFPDGYTF.

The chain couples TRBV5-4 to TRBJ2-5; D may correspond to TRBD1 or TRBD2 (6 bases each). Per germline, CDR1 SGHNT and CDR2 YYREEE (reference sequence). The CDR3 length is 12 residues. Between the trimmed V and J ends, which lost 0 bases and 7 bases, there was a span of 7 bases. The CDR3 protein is CASSLEGGTQYF. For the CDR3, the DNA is TGTGCCAGCAGCTTGGAGGGGGGGACCCAGTACTTC.